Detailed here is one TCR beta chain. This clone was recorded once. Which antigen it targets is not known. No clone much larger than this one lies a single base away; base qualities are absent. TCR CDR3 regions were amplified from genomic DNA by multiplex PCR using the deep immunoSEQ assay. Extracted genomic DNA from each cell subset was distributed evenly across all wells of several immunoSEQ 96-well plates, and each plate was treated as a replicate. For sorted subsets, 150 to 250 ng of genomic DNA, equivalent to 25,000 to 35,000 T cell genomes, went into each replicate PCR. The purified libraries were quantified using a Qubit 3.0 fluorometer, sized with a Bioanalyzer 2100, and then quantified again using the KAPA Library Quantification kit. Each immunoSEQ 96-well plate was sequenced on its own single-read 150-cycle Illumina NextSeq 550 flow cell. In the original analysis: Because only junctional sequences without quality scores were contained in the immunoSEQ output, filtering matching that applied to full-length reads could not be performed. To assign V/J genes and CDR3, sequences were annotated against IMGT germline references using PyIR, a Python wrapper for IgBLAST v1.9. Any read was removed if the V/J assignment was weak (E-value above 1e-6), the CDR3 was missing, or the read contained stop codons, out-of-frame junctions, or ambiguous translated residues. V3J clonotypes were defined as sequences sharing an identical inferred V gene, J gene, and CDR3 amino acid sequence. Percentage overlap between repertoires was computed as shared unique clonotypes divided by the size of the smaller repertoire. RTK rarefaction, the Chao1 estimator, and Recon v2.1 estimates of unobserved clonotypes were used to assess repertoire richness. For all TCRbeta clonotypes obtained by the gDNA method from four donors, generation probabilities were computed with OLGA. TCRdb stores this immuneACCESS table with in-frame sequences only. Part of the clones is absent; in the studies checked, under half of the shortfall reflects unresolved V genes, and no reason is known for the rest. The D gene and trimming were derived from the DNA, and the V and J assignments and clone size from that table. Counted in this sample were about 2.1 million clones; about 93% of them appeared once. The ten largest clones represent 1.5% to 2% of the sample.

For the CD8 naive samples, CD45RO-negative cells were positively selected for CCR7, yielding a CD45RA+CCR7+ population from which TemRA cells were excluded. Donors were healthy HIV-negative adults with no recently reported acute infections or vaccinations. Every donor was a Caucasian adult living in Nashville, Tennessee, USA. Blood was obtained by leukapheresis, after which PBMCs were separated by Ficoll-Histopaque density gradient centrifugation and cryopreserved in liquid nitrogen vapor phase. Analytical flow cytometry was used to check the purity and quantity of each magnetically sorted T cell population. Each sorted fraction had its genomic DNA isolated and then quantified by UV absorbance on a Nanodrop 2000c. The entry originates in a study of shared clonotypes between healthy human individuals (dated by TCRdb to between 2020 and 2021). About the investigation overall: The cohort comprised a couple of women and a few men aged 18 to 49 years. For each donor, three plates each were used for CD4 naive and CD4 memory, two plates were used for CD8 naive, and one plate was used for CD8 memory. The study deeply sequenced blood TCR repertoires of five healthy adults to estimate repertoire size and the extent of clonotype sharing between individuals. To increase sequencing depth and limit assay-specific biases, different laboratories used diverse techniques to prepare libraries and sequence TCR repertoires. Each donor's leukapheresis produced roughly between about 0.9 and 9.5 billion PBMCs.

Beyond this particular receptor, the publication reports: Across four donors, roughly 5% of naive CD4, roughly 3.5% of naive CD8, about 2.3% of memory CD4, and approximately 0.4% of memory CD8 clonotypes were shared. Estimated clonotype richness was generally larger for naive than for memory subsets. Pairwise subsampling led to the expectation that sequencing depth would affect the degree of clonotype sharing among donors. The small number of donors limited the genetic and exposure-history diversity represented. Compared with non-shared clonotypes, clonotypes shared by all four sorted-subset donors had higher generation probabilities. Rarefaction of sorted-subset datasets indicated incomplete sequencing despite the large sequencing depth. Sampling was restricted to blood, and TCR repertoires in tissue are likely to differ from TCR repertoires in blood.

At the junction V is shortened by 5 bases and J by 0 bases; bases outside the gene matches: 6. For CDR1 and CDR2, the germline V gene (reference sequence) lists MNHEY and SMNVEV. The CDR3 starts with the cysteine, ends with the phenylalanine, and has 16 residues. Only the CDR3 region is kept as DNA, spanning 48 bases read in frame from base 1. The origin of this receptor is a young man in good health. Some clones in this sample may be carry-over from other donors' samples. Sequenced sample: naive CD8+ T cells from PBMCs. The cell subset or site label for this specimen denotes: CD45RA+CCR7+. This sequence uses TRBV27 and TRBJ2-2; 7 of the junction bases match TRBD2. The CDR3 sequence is CASSPFLAANTGELFF. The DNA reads TGTGCCAGCAGTCCATTCCTAGCGGCGAACACCGGGGAGCTGTTTTTT.